This T cell receptor beta chain was sequenced during a study of cytotoxic CD8 clonotypes in ibrutinib-treated CLL (TCRdb year 2021). A note on the overall study: The cohort was composed of roughly ten relapsed/refractory and around 14 treatment-naive patients; IGHV unmutated status was identified in around 17 patients. Every sample from remission and from progressive disease was obtained while the patients were still on ibrutinib. Cryopreserved peripheral blood mononuclear cells were obtained prior to treatment, at the time of response, and at either disease progression or sustained remission. On average, each sample yielded some 250,000 productive templates and around 100,000 productive rearrangements. Response samples were obtained after a median of 12 months of treatment, with a range of roughly 6 to 40 months. Of the 90 or so participants in the trial, 26 had longitudinal samples available. Partial responses were observed in roughly 24 patients and complete responses in 2; after a median follow-up of around 68 months, remission was maintained in 15 or so patients and progression was observed in some 12. The paper as a whole reports these results and caveats: Baseline clonality was found to be higher than that of age-matched healthy donors and was strongly correlated with circulating CD8+ T-cell counts. Lymph node repertoires were not examined, and the timing of sampling was not matched between patients in sustained remission and those whose disease progressed. An increase in clonality was observed at ibrutinib response, with clonality remaining stable during sustained remission and falling back toward baseline at progression. Public clonotypes were rare and either contracted or stayed stable during treatment, and the rise in clonality at ibrutinib response reflected the expansion of private clonotypes.

In regard to this clone: Its antigen has not been determined. Base qualities are not at hand, and no much larger clone is one base apart.

The time point label corresponds to: around 25 months on ibrutinib. For TCR beta library preparation, roughly 2.1 micrograms of genomic DNA was extracted from cryopreserved PBMCs. Longitudinal blood samples from CLL patients on ibrutinib monotherapy underwent high-throughput TCR beta sequencing. The patients took part in an open-label, single-center phase 2 trial of ibrutinib monotherapy. The goal of deep resolution MiSeq sequencing was a depth between 1 in 1 million and 1 in 200,000 T cells, and coverage averaged 10x per clonotype. TCR beta libraries were generated with the immunoSEQ hsTCRB Kit. The study's own analysis went as follows. Data were analyzed with ImmunoSEQ Data Assistant and ImmunoSEQ Analyzer, with V, D and J genes assigned per IMGT definitions. Clonality was computed as one minus normalized Shannon entropy of productive rearrangement frequencies, ranging from 0 to 1. Public clonotype analysis was restricted to overrepresented clonotypes comprising at least 0.05% of each patient's repertoire. About a dozen age-matched healthy donor repertoires from immuneACCESS served as clonality controls. The table was pulled from immuneACCESS by TCRdb, which kept in-frame rearrangements only. Such tables lose some clones; where checked, under half of the loss comes from unresolved V genes, and the rest has no known cause. The DNA gave D and trimming, while V, J and clone size come from that table. Here the sample has hundreds of thousands of clones; around three quarters occur a single time. The top ten clonotypes cover approximately 15% of the sample.

The CDR3 holds 15 amino acids from the cysteine to the phenylalanine. Only the CDR3 DNA stays, 45 bases, in frame from base 1. The germline V gene (reference sequence) specifies LNHNV as CDR1 and YYDKDF as CDR2. Deletion took 1 base off V and 4 bases off J, with a span of 11 bases between the germline ends. Here the chain combines TRBV15 and TRBJ2-1; TRBD2 is a possible D gene, resting on 6 matching bases. Sample: PBMCs, taken after 24 months of ibrutinib treatment. This clonotype was sampled from a human donor with chronic lymphocytic leukemia. CDR3 reads: CATSRGGTIYNEQFF. The DNA sequence is given as TGTGCCACCAGCAGAGGCGGGACCATATACAATGAGCAGTTCTTC.